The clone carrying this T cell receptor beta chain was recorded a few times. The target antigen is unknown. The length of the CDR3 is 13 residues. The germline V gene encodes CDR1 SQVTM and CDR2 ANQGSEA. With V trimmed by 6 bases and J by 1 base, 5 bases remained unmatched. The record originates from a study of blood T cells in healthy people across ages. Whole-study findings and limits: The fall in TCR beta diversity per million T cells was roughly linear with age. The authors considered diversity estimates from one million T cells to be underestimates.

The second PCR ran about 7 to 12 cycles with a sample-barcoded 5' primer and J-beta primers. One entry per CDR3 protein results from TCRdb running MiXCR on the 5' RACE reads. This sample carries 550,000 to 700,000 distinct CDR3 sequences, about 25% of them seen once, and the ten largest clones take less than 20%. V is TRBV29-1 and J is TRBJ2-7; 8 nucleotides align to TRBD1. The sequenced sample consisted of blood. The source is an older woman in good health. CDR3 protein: CSVGDRPSYEQYF. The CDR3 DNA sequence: TGCAGCGTCGGGGACAGGCCGTCCTACGAGCAGTACTTC.